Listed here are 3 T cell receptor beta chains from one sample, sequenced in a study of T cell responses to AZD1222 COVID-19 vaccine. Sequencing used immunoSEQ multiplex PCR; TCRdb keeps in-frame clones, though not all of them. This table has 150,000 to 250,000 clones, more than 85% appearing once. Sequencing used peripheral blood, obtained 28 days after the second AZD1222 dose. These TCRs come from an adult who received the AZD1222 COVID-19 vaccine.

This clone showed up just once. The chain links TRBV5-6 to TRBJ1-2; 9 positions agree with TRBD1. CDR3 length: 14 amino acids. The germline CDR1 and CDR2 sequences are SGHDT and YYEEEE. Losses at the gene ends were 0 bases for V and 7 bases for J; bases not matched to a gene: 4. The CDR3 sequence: CASSLDATGGGYTF. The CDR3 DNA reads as TGTGCCAGCAGCTTGGATGCGACAGGGGGTGGCTACACCTTC.

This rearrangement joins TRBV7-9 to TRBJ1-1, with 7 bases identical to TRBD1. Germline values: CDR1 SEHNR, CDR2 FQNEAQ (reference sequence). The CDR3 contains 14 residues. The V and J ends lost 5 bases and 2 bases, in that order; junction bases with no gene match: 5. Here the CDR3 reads CASSLRTGNTEAFF. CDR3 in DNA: TGTGCCAGCAGCCTACGGACAGGTAACACTGAAGCTTTCTTT.

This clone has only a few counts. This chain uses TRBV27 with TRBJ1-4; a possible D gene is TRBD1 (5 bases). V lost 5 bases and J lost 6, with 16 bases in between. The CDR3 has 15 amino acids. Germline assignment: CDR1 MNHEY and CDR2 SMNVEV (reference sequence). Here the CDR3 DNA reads TGTGCCAGCAGTCACGCCGGGGGGAGTTATGAAAAACTGTTTTTT. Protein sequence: CASSHAGGSYEKLFF.